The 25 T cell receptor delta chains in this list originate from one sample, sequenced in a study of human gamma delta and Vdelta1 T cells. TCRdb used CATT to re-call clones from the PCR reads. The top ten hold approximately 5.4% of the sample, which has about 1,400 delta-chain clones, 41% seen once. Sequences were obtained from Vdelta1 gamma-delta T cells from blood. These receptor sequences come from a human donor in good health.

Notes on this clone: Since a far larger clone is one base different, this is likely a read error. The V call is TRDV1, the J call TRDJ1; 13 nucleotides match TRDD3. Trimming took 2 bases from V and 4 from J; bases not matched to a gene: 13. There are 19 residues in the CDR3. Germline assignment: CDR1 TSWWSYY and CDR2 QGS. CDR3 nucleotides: TGTGCTCTTGGGGAAGTGGAATCCGACTGGGGGATACGCATCGATAAACTCATCTTT. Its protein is CALGEVESDWGIRIDKLIF.

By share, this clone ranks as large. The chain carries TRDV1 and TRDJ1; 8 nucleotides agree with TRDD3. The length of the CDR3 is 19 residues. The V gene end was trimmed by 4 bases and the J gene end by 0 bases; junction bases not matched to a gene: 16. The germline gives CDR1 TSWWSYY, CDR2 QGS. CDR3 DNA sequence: TGTGCTCTTGGGGCTCATCGGGTACTGGGGGTCTCGAACACCGATAAACTCATCTTT. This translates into CALGAHRVLGVSNTDKLIF.

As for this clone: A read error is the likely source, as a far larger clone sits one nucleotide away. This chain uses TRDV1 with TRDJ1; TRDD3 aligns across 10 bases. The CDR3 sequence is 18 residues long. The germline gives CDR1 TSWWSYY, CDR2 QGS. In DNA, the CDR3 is TGTGCTCTTGGGGCAACCCGAATTACTGGGGGATTCACCGATAAACGCATCTTT. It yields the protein CALGATRITGGFTDKRIF.

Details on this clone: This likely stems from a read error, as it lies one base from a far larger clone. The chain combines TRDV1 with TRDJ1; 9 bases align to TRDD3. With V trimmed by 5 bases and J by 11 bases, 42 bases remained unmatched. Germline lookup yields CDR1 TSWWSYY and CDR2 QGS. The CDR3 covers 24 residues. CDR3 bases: TGTGCTCTTGGGACCCCCCAGCACCTGCCTACGTTACCCCACCACTGGGGGACGGCAGGTAATCTCATCTTT. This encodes CALGTPQHLPTLPHHWGTAGNLIF.

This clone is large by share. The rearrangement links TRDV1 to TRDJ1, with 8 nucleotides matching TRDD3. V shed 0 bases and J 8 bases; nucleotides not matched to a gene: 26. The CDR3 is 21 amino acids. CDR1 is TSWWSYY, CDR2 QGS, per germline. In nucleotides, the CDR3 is TGTGCTCTTGGGGAACTCCATCCGGGCCCGGCGGGACTGTCGGGGGATAGGAAACTCATCTTT. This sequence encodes CALGELHPGPAGLSGDRKLIF.

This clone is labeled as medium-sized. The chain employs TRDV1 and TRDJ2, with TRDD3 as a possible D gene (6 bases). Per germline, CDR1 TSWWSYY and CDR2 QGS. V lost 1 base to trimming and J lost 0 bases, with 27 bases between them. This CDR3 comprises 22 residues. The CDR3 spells CALGEPPNDGWGFNTLTAQLFF. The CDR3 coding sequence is TGTGCTCTTGGGGAACCTCCTAACGACGGCTGGGGATTCAATACTTTGACAGCACAACTCTTCTTT.

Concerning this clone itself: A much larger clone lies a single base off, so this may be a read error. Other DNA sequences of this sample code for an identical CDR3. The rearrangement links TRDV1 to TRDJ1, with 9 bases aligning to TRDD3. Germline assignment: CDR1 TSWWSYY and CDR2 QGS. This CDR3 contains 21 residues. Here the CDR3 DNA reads TGTGCTCTTGGGGACCTCAGGGGAGTCAGTCACTGGGGGACGTACACCGATAAACTCATCTTC. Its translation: CALGDLRGVSHWGTYTDKLIF.

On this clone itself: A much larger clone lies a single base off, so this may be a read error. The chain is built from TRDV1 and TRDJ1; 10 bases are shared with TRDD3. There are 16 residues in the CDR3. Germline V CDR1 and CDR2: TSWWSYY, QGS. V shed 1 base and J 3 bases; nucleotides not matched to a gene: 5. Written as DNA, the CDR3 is TGTGCTCTTGGGGAACCTATACTGGGGGATGCCGATAAACTCATCTTT. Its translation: CALGEPILGDADKLIF.

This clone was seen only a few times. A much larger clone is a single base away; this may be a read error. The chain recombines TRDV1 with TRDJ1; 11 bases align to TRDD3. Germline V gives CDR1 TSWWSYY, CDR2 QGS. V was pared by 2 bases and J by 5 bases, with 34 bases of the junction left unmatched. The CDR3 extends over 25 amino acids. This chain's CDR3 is CALGEGGPTPIWGIHTVRDKDKLIF. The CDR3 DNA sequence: TGTGCTCTTGGGGAAGGTGGCCCTACGCCTATCTGGGGGATACACACAGTGAGGGATAAGGATAAACTCATCTTT.

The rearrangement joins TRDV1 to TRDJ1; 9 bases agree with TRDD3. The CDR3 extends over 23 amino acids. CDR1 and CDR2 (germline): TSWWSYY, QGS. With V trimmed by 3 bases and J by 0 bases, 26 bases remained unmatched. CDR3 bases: TGTGCTCTTGGGGAGCCTCTCTACGGTACTGGGGGACTCCAGAAACCGTACACCGATAAACTCATCTTT. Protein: CALGEPLYGTGGLQKPYTDKLIF.

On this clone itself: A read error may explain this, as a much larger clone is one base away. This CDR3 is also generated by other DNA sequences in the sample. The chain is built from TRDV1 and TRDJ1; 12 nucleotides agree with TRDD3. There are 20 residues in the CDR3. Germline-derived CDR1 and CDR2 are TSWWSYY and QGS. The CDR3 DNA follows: TGTGCTCTGGGGGAACTGGTCCCAGTACTGGGGGATACCTCAACCGATAAACTCATCTTT. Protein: CALGELVPVLGDTSTDKLIF.

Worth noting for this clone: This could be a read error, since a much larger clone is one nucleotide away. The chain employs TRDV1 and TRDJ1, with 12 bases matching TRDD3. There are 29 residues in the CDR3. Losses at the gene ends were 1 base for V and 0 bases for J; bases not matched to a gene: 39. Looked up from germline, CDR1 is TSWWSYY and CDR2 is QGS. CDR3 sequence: CALGEPPNIPPGRLGDTHFRARNTDKLIF. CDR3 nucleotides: TGTGCTCTTGGGGAACCTCCCAACATCCCCCCGGGTAGACTGGGGGATACTCATTTCCGAGCCAGGAACACCGATAAACTCATCTTT.

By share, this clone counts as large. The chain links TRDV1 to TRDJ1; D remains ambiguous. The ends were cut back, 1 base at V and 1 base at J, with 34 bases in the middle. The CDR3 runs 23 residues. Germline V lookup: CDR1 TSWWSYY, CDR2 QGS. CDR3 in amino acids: CALGEQQVLVPGAMIWSTDKLIF. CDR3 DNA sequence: TGTGCTCTTGGGGAACAGCAGGTACTCGTCCCCGGGGCAATGATTTGGAGCACCGATAAACTCATCTTT.

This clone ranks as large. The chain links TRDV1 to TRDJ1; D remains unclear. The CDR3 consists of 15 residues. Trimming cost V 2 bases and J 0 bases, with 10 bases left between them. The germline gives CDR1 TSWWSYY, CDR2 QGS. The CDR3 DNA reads TGTGCTCTTGGGGAAGTACTGACGTACACCGATAAACTCATCTTT. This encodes CALGEVLTYTDKLIF.

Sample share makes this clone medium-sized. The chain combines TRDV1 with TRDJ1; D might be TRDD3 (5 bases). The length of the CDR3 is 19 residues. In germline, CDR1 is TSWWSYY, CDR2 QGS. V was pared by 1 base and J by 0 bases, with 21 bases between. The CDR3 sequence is CALGEPSTKRDPYTDKLIF. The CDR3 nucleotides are TGTGCTCTTGGGGAACCATCTACTAAGAGGGATCCGTACACCGATAAACTCATCTTT.

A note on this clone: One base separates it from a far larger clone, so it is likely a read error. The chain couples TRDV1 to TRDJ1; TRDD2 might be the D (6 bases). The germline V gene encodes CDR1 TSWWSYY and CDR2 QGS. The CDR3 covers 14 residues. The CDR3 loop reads CAIGESYLENKLIF. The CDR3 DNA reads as TGTGCTATTGGGGAATCCTACCTCGAAAACAAACTCATCTTT.

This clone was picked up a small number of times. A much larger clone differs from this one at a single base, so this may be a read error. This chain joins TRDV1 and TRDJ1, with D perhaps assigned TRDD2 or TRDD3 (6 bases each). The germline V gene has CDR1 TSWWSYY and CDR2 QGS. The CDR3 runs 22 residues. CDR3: CALGRGSLPWGSAARYTYKLIF. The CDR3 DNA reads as TGTGCTCTTGGGAGGGGAAGCCTTCCCTGGGGATCCGCCGCCCGGTACACCTATAAACTCATCTTT.

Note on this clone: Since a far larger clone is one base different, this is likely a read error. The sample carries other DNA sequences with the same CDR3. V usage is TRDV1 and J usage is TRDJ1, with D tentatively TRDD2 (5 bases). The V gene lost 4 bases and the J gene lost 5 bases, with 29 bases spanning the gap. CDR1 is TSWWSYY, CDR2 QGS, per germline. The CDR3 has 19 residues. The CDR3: CALGGHPTPDNVGTDKLIF. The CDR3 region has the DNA TGTGCTCTTGGGGGACACCCTACACCCGACAACGTAGGGACAGATAAACTCATCTTT.

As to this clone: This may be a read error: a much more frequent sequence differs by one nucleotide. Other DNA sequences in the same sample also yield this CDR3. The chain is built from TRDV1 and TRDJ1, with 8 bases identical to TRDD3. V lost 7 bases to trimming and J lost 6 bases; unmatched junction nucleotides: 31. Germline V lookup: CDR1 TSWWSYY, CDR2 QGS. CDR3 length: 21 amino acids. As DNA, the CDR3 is TGTGCTCTTGCCCCAGGGCGTTTTCCCGGGGATACTCAACGGGGTCCTCATAAACTCATCTTT. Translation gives CALAPGRFPGDTQRGPHKLIF.

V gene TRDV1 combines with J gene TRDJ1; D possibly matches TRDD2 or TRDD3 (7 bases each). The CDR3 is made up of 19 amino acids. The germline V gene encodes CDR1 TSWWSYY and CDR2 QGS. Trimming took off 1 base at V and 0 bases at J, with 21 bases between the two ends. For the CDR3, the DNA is TGTGCTCTTGGGGAACCACACCTTCCTGGGGGCCTGCACACCGATAAACTCATCTTT. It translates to CALGEPHLPGGLHTDKLIF.

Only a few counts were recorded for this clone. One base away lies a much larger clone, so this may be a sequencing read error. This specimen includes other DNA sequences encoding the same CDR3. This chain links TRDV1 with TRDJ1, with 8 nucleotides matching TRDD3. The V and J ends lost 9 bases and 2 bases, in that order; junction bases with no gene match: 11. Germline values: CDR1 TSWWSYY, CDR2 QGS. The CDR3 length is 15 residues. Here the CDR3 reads CALRTGGYATDKLIF. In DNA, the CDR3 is TGTGCTCTGCGTACCGGGGGATATGCGACCGATAAACTCATCTTT.

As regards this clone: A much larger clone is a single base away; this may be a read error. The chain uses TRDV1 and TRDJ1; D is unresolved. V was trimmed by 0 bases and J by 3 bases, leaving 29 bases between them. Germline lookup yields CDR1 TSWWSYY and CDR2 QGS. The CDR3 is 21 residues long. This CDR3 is CALGELDSASLSPTDSDKLIF. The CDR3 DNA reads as TGTGCTCTTGGGGAACTAGATTCGGCCTCCCTAAGTCCGACCGACTCCGATAAACTCATCTTT.

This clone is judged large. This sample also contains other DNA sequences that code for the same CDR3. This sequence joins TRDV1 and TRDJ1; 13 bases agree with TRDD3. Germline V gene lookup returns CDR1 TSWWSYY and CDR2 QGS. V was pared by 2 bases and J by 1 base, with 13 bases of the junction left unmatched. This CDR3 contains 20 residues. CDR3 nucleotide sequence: TGTGCTCTTGGGGAAGGGGGACGGTACTGGGGGATACGCGTCACCGATAAACTCATCTTT. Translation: CALGEGGRYWGIRVTDKLIF.

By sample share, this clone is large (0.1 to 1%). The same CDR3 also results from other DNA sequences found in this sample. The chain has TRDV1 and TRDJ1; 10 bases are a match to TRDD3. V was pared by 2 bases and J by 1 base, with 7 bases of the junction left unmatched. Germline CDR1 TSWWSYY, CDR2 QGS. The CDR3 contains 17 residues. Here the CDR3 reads CALGELGGYVGTDKLIF. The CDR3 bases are TGTGCTCTTGGGGAATTAGGGGGATACGTGGGCACCGATAAACTCATCTTT.

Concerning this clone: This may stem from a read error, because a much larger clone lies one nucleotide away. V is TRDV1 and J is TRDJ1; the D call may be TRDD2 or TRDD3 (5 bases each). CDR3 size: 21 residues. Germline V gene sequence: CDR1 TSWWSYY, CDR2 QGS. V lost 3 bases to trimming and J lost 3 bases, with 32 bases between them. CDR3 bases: TGTGCTCTTGGGGAGAATACCTTCGGCCCACTCGGGGCACAGGGGGCCGATAAACTCATCTTT. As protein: CALGENTFGPLGAQGADKLIF.